The entry below gives a single T cell receptor (beta chain) sequence along with its context. What it recognizes is unknown. This entry is derived from a study of siplizumab effects on memory and regulatory T cells. The J segment lost 2 bases and the V segment lost 4 bases, leaving 2 bases of the junction unmatched. The CDR3 covers 14 residues. Germline values: CDR1 SGHRS, CDR2 YFSETQ. Clones were sequenced by immunoSEQ multiplex PCR, and TCRdb holds only the in-frame ones, with some missing. The sample has around 26,000 clones; around 84% are singletons. Study-wide results and limits: Alloreactive sequences that could be traced to unstimulated CD4+ memory cells showed a significant reduction under siplizumab.

Sequencing input: memory CD4+ T cells sorted from blood. The source of this sequence is a human donor in good health. This rearrangement joins TRBV5-1 to TRBJ1-2; 10 positions match TRBD1. CDR3 sequence: CASSRTGGNYGYTF. The CDR3 DNA reads TGCGCCAGCAGCAGGACAGGGGGGAACTATGGCTACACCTTC.